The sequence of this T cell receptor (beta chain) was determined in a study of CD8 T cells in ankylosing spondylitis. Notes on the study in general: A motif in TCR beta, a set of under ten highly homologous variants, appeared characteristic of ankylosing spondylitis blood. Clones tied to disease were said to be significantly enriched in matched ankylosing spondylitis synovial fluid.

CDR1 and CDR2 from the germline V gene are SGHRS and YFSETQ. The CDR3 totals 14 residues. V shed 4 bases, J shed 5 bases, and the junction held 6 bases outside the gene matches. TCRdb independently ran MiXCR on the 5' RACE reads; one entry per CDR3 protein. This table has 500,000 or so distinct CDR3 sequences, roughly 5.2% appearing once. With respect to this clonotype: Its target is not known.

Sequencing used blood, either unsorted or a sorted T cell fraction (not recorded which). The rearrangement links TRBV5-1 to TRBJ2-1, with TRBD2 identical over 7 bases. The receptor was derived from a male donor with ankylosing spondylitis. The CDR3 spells CASSRGLSDNEQFF. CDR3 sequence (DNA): TGCGCCAGCAGCAGGGGACTATCCGACAATGAGCAGTTCTTC.